This T cell receptor (beta chain) emerged from a study of T cell repertoires in cytomegalovirus infection. TCRdb fed the reads into MiXCR, producing one record per CDR3 protein. The data contain some 800,000 distinct CDR3 sequences, roughly 33% of them singletons. CDR3 length: 13 residues. Per germline, CDR1 SGHNT and CDR2 YYREEE (reference sequence). After removal of 7 bases from V and 8 bases from J, the junction contained 11 bases not matched to a gene. For this clonotype: Its antigen is unknown.

Study-level results: In two of eight donors, the top clonotype was HLA-C-restricted CMV-specific.

This receptor was obtained from a human donor in good health (CMV status not recorded). Some clones in this sample may be carry-over from other donors' samples. The rearrangement joins TRBV5-4 to TRBJ1-2; TRBD1 agrees at 7 bases. Sequencing used cultured CD8+ T cells from PBMCs, obtained from culture after CMV antigen stimulation. In nucleotides, the CDR3 is TGTGCCAGCCAACACAGGGGTGGGAACGGCTACACCTTC. It specifies CASQHRGGNGYTF.